Shown below are 22 T cell receptor beta chains from a single sample sequenced in a study of T cell responses to AZD1222 COVID-19 vaccine. Generated by immunoSEQ multiplex PCR, the TCRdb table keeps only in-frame clones and is missing some. The sample has around 78,000 clones, about nine tenths seen once; the top ten hold about 4.9%. The material was peripheral blood, obtained on day 0 of MenACWY control vaccination. The source is an adult in good health.

This chain's CDR3 is CASTSIRGNGYTF. In DNA, the CDR3 is TGTGCCAGCACCTCCATCCGGGGAAATGGCTACACCTTC. The rearrangement joins TRBV6-6 to TRBJ1-2; D gene ambiguous. In germline, CDR1 is MNHNY, CDR2 SVGAGI (reference sequence). V shed 7 bases and J shed 6 bases, with 15 bases lying between them. The CDR3 runs 13 residues.

This chain links TRBV30 with TRBJ1-1; 8 bases fit TRBD1. The CDR3 has 13 amino acids. The germline V gene encodes CDR1 GTSNPN and CDR2 SVGIG (reference sequence). Trimming cost V 5 bases and J 5 bases; bases outside gene matches: 7. The CDR3 DNA sequence: TGTGCCTGGCTGGACAGGGAGGCGACTGAAGCTTTCTTT. It codes for CAWLDREATEAFF.

The chain couples TRBV7-2 to TRBJ2-3; possibly TRBD2 for D (6 bases). The V gene's germline CDR1 is SGHTA and CDR2 FQGNSA. This CDR3 has 13 amino acids. Trimming left V 7 bases short and J 3 bases short, with 11 bases between. CDR3 loop: CASTESGTDTQYF. The DNA of the CDR3 is TGTGCCAGCACCGAGAGCGGGACAGATACGCAGTATTTT.

The J gene is TRBJ1-1, the V gene TRBV6-5, with D hard to call. CDR3 length: 13 amino acids. Germline-derived CDR1 and CDR2 are MNHEY and SVGAGI. Deletions cut 2 bases from V and 1 base from J, with 5 bases between. CDR3 DNA: TGTGCCAGCAGTTACGGCAGGAACACTGAAGCTTTCTTT. The encoded protein is CASSYGRNTEAFF.

This chain links TRBV5-4 with TRBJ2-1, with 8 nucleotides matching TRBD2. Germline V gene sequence: CDR1 SGHNT, CDR2 YYREEE (reference sequence). The length of the CDR3 is 15 residues. The junction had 8 bases not matched to a gene; V was cut back by 3 bases and J by 6 bases. The CDR3 DNA reads TGTGCCAGCAGCTCCCCAGCGGGGGCGGCCAATGAGCAGTTCTTC. Its protein is CASSSPAGAANEQFF. Supplemented by reference TRBV5-4 and TRBJ2-1, the full variable domain reads ETGVTQSPTHLIKTRGQQVTLRCSSQSGHNTVSWYQQALGQGPQFIFQYYREEENGRGNFPPRFSGLQFPNYSSELNVNALELDDSALYLCASSSPAGAANEQFFGPGTRLTVL.

The CDR3 loop is CSGTGTSDYNEQFF. The CDR3 nucleotides read TGCAGCGGAACTGGGACTAGCGATTACAATGAGCAGTTCTTC. This chain connects TRBV29-1 to TRBJ2-1; TRBD2 aligns across 10 bases. Germline-derived CDR1 and CDR2 are SQVTM and ANQGSEA. The V gene end was trimmed by 7 bases and the J gene end by 4 bases; junction bases not matched to a gene: 7. CDR3 length: 14 amino acids.

The chain joins TRBV5-1 to TRBJ1-1; D is undetermined. The V gene's germline CDR1 is SGHRS and CDR2 YFSETQ. This CDR3 region has 13 residues. Between the trimmed V and J ends, which lost 0 bases and 6 bases, there was a span of 9 bases. For the CDR3, the DNA is TGCGCCAGCAGCTTGGCGGAGCGAGCTGAAGCTTTCTTT. The encoded protein is CASSLAERAEAFF.

This chain uses TRBV28 with TRBJ1-4; D gene uncertain. In germline, CDR1 is MDHEN, CDR2 SYDVKM. V was clipped by 2 bases and J by 7 bases, with 20 bases between them. This CDR3 has 17 amino acids. In DNA, the CDR3 is TGTGCCAGCAGTTTACCGACCGGCCTTCCTTTTGTTGAAAAACTGTTTTTT. Its protein is CASSLPTGLPFVEKLFF.

J is TRBJ1-3 and V is TRBV7-2; 10 nucleotides line up with TRBD1. With 5 bases clipped from V and 0 bases from J, the junction kept 7 bases outside the gene matches. The CDR3 has 17 residues. Germline lookup yields CDR1 SGHTA and CDR2 FQGNSA. The CDR3 DNA sequence: TGTGCCAGCAGCCTTCGACAGGGGGCCCGCTCTGGAAACACCATATATTTT. This translates into CASSLRQGARSGNTIYF. The variable domain in full, with the rest retrieved from reference TRBV7-2 and TRBJ1-3, is GAGVSQSPSNKVTEKGKDVELRCDPISGHTALYWYRQSLGQGLEFLIYFQGNSAPDKSGLPSDRFSAERTGGSVSTLTIQRTQQEDSAVYLCASSLRQGARSGNTIYFGEGSWLTVV.

This chain connects TRBV27 to TRBJ1-6; no definite D call. Trimming removed 5 bases from V and 10 bases from J, with 15 bases in between. Germline V lookup: CDR1 MNHEY, CDR2 SMNVEV (reference sequence). This CDR3 comprises 14 residues. CDR3 sequence (DNA): TGTGCCAGCAGTCCCGGACGGGGAGGGTCACCCCTCCACTTT. It yields the protein CASSPGRGGSPLHF.

As DNA, the CDR3 is TGTGCCAGCAGTGGGACATTATATCAGCCCCAGCATTTT. This encodes CASSGTLYQPQHF. This chain uses TRBV28 with TRBJ1-5; tentative D call: TRBD1 (6 bases). This CDR3 comprises 13 residues. Germline V gene lookup returns CDR1 MDHEN and CDR2 SYDVKM. The V and J ends lost 5 bases and 5 bases respectively, with 10 bases between them.

The chain employs TRBV19 and TRBJ2-1, with 11 bases lining up with TRBD2. This CDR3 spans 17 amino acids. Looked up from germline, CDR1 is LNHDA and CDR2 is SQIVND (reference sequence). With V trimmed by 4 bases and J by 12 bases, 17 bases remained unmatched. CDR3 protein: CASSTHLLAGGLVGQFF. CDR3 bases: TGTGCCAGTAGTACCCACCTCCTAGCGGGAGGACTGGTGGGGCAGTTCTTC.

J is TRBJ1-2 and V is TRBV25-1; 7 bases are a match to TRBD1. J gave up 9 bases and V 6 bases, and 10 bases lay outside the gene matches. The CDR3 has 13 amino acids. Germline assignment: CDR1 MGHDK and CDR2 SYGVNS. CDR3 residues: CASSPWGQNRYTF. The CDR3 nucleotides are TGTGCCAGCAGCCCCTGGGGACAGAATCGCTACACCTTC.

In its sample, this clone was seen once. This chain links TRBV5-1 with TRBJ2-3; 9 bases agree with TRBD1. Trimming took 0 bases from V and 6 from J; bases not matched to a gene: 5. CDR1 and CDR2 (germline): SGHRS, YFSETQ. The CDR3 totals 15 residues. CDR3 in amino acids: CASSLGGTGLDTQYF. DNA of the CDR3: TGCGCCAGCAGCTTGGGTGGGACAGGGTTGGATACGCAGTATTTT.

This clone came up once. The rearrangement uses TRBV14 and TRBJ1-1; D unresolved. Germline V gives CDR1 SGHDN, CDR2 FVKESK. The CDR3 has 13 residues. Trimming left V 0 bases short and J 7 bases short, with 9 bases between. Written as DNA, the CDR3 is TGTGCCAGCAGCCAAGAAAACGGTGATGAAGCTTTCTTT. Amino acid sequence: CASSQENGDEAFF.

J is TRBJ1-2 and V is TRBV6-2 or TRBV6-3; no definite D call. Germline V gene lookup returns CDR1 MNHEY and CDR2 SVGEGT. The CDR3 extends over 14 amino acids. Trimming took off 0 bases at V and 0 bases at J, with 5 bases between the two ends. In DNA form, the CDR3 reads TGTGCCAGCAGTTACTCTCCAGCTAACTATGGCTACACCTTC. Its protein product is CASSYSPANYGYTF.

The J gene is TRBJ1-3, the V gene TRBV27; D call uncertain. V was pared by 6 bases and J by 0 bases, with 9 bases between. CDR1 is MNHEY, CDR2 SMNVEV, per germline (reference sequence). The CDR3 totals 14 residues. In DNA form, the CDR3 reads TGTGCCAGCAGGCGGGGAATCTCTGGAAACACCATATATTTT. Translating it yields CASRRGISGNTIYF.

This rearrangement joins TRBV6-5 to TRBJ2-1; 8 bases align to TRBD2. This CDR3 contains 15 residues. CDR1 and CDR2 from the germline V gene are MNHEY and SVGAGI. The trim removed 2 bases at V and 10 bases at J, leaving 10 bases unmatched. The CDR3 loop reads CASSYGAREVGEQFF. The CDR3 DNA sequence: TGTGCCAGCAGTTACGGGGCGCGGGAGGTAGGAGAGCAGTTCTTC.

The chain joins TRBV2 to TRBJ1-5, with 7 bases matching TRBD1. The CDR3 is 15 amino acids. Germline assignment: CDR1 SNHLY and CDR2 FYNNEI. J gave up 6 bases and V 5 bases, and 10 bases lay outside the gene matches. For the CDR3, the DNA is TGTGCCAGCAGTTCGAGTCCAGGGGGTTTTCAGCCCCAGCATTTT. Translation gives CASSSSPGGFQPQHF.

V and J are TRBV18 and TRBJ2-3, with D uncertain. From germline, CDR1 is KGHSH and CDR2 LQKENI. The CDR3 is 13 residues long. The V and J ends lost 0 bases and 5 bases respectively, with 6 bases between them. CDR3 amino acids: CASSPPSIDTQYF. CDR3 bases: TGTGCCAGCTCACCACCGTCTATAGATACGCAGTATTTT.

The chain is built from TRBV5-4 and TRBJ1-4; no firm D call. The V and J ends lost 4 bases and 8 bases respectively, with 15 bases between them. The CDR3 contains 14 residues. Germline V gives CDR1 SGHNT, CDR2 YYREEE (reference sequence). CDR3 in DNA: TGTGCCAGCAGCGTTAGGCCAGAAGACGAAAAACTGTTTTTT. Residues: CASSVRPEDEKLFF.

A single count supports this clone. The rearrangement uses TRBV23-1 and TRBJ1-3; D is unclear. TRBV23-1 is filed as an ORF, its function uncertain. The V end lost 4 bases, the J end lost 8 bases, and 6 bases lay between the germline ends. The CDR3 has 11 residues. CDR3 bases: TGCGCCAGCAGTCTATGGTACACCATATATTTT. Its protein is CASSLWYTIYF.